The 32 T cell receptor beta chains below come from one sample, sequenced in a study of blood T cell repertoires in COVID-19. TCRdb's table, derived via immunoSEQ multiplex PCR, lists solely in-frame clones and lacks some. The sample holds 60,000 to 95,000 clones, under 80% seen once. The sample consisted of peripheral blood. The source is a human donor with acute or convalescent COVID-19. The donor label of this sample is uncertain.

The chain links TRBV12-3 or TRBV12-4 to TRBJ1-4, with a weak D call TRBD1 (5 bases). The CDR3 is 13 residues long. V lost 5 bases, J lost 8 bases, and 12 bases lay in between. The CDR3 spells CASSRRDWEKLFF. The CDR3 bases are TGTGCCAGCAGTCGCAGGGATTGGGAAAAACTGTTTTTT.

V usage is TRBV7-9 and J usage is TRBJ2-1; the match to TRBD2 covers 13 bases. The CDR3 extends over 18 amino acids. The V and J ends lost 5 bases and 8 bases, in that order; junction bases with no gene match: 15. Per germline, CDR1 SEHNR and CDR2 FQNEAQ (reference sequence). CDR3 sequence (DNA): TGTGCCAGCAGCCCCCACCCCAGGACTAGCGGGAGAGGCGATGAGCAGTTCTTC. Translating gives CASSPHPRTSGRGDEQFF.

This chain connects TRBV9 to TRBJ2-3, with 14 bases aligning to TRBD2. V shed 4 bases, J shed 6 bases, and the junction held 10 bases outside the gene matches. This CDR3 has 17 residues. Germline V gives CDR1 SGDLS, CDR2 YYNGEE. CDR3 amino acids: CASSPGLAGATPDTQYF. The CDR3, as DNA: TGTGCCAGCAGCCCGGGACTAGCGGGAGCGACTCCGGATACGCAGTATTTT. The variable domain in full, completed from reference TRBV9 and TRBJ2-3, reads DSGVTQTPKHLITATGQRVTLRCSPRSGDLSVYWYQQSLDQGLQFLIQYYNGEERAKGNILERFSAQQFPDLHSELNLSSLELGDSALYFCASSPGLAGATPDTQYFGPGTRLTVL.

V is TRBV6-1 and J is TRBJ1-6, with no clear D. Germline V gene sequence: CDR1 MNHNS, CDR2 SASEGT. The CDR3 contains 17 residues. V lost 2 bases to trimming and J lost 1 base, with 12 bases between them. CDR3: CASSEPPRRSYNSPLHF. Written as DNA, the CDR3 is TGTGCCAGCAGTGAACCCCCCCGGAGGTCCTATAATTCACCCCTCCACTTT.

The chain combines TRBV12-3 or TRBV12-4 with TRBJ1-6, with D maybe TRBD1 (5 bases). The CDR3 length is 13 residues. The V gene lost 6 bases and the J gene lost 7 bases, with 10 bases spanning the gap. CDR3 amino acids: CASRQVVNSPLHF. CDR3 coding DNA: TGTGCCAGCAGACAGGTTGTCAATTCACCCCTCCACTTT.

The chain recombines TRBV9 with TRBJ2-5, with D perhaps matching TRBD2 (5 bases). The CDR3 sequence is 15 residues long. Germline assignment: CDR1 SGDLS and CDR2 YYNGEE. Trimming took 0 bases from V and 0 from J, leaving 9 bases between them. This CDR3 reads CASSVGGVYQETQYF. As DNA, the CDR3 is TGTGCCAGCAGCGTAGGGGGAGTGTACCAAGAGACCCAGTACTTC.

The chain recombines TRBV28 with TRBJ1-1; 7 bases are a match to TRBD1. V lost 10 bases and J lost 2; bases outside the gene matches: 4. Germline V lookup: CDR1 MDHEN, CDR2 SYDVKM. The CDR3 extends over 12 amino acids. Here the CDR3 reads CATDRANTEAFF. In DNA form, the CDR3 reads TGTGCCACCGACAGGGCTAACACTGAAGCTTTCTTT.

The chain links TRBV6-5 to TRBJ2-7; TRBD2 is a possible D gene (5 bases). Germline assignment: CDR1 MNHEY and CDR2 SVGAGI. The CDR3 extends over 13 amino acids. Trimming took off 6 bases at V and 0 bases at J, with 9 bases between the two ends. CDR3: CASRQGGSYEQYV. CDR3 DNA: TGTGCCAGCAGGCAAGGAGGCTCCTACGAGCAGTACGTC.

This clone has just a few counts. The chain links TRBV19 to TRBJ1-2; 8 bases fit TRBD1. CDR1 and CDR2 from the germline V gene are LNHDA and SQIVND (reference sequence). After removal of 5 bases from V and 4 bases from J, the junction contained 3 bases not matched to a gene. The CDR3 length is 13 residues. The CDR3 DNA reads TGTGCCAGTAGTCAGGGGGCCGGCTATGGCTACACCTTC. Its protein is CASSQGAGYGYTF.

V and J are TRBV9 and TRBJ1-4; D ambiguous. Between the trimmed V and J ends, which lost 4 bases and 0 bases, there was a span of 13 bases. The germline V gene encodes CDR1 SGDLS and CDR2 YYNGEE. This CDR3 contains 16 residues. This CDR3 is CASSPRQDATNEKLFF. In nucleotides, the CDR3 is TGTGCCAGCAGCCCCCGGCAGGATGCAACTAATGAAAAACTGTTTTTT.

This chain links TRBV5-4 with TRBJ2-2; D is unclear. V was shortened by 4 bases and J by 7 bases, with 11 bases between the two germline ends. CDR3 length: 13 amino acids. Germline assignment: CDR1 SGHNT and CDR2 YYREEE (reference sequence). CDR3 residues: CASSLLQNGELFF. CDR3 sequence (DNA): TGTGCCAGCAGCCTGTTACAAAACGGGGAGCTGTTTTTT.

The chain recombines TRBV7-2 with TRBJ1-1, with TRBD1 as a possible D gene (6 bases). Germline CDR1 SGHTA, CDR2 FQGNSA. The CDR3 consists of 12 residues. The V end was cut by 5 bases, the J end by 5 bases, with 9 bases between. CDR3 sequence (DNA): TGTGCCAGCAGCGCCAGGGGAACTGAAGCTTTCTTT. Protein sequence: CASSARGTEAFF.

This clone was counted between two and nine times. This chain links TRBV4-2 with TRBJ2-7; D unresolved. Germline lookup yields CDR1 LGHNA and CDR2 YNFKEQ. Between the trimmed V and J ends, which lost 0 bases and 6 bases, there was a span of 9 bases. This CDR3 is 13 amino acids long. The CDR3: CASSQDSRSEQYF. Here the CDR3 DNA reads TGTGCCAGCAGCCAAGATTCTCGGAGCGAGCAGTACTTC.

This sequence joins TRBV19 and TRBJ2-2; 8 bases are a match to TRBD2. This CDR3 is built from 16 residues. Trimming removed 3 bases from V and 0 bases from J; junction bases left unmatched: 3. Germline V lookup: CDR1 LNHDA, CDR2 SQIVND (reference sequence). In DNA, the CDR3 is TGTGCCAGTAGTATTTACGGGGGGGCGAACACCGGGGAGCTGTTTTTT. Its protein is CASSIYGGANTGELFF.

This clone was recorded only once. J is TRBJ2-2 and V is TRBV5-1, with 9 bases aligning to TRBD1. The germline CDR1 and CDR2 sequences are SGHRS and YFSETQ. V dropped 1 base and J dropped 6; count of bases not matched to a gene: 4. This CDR3 is 15 amino acids long. Written as DNA, the CDR3 is TGCGCCAGCAGCTTGCAGAGACAGGGGGCCGGGGAGCTGTTTTTT. Translation: CASSLQRQGAGELFF. Full variable domain (remainder filled in from reference TRBV5-1 and TRBJ2-2): KAGVTQTPRYLIKTRGQQVTLSCSPISGHRSVSWYQQTPGQGLQFLFEYFSETQRNKGNFPGRFSGRQFSNSRSEMNVSTLELGDSALYLCASSLQRQGAGELFFGEGSRLTVL.

The V gene is TRBV28, the J gene TRBJ1-2; D is perhaps TRBD1 (5 bases). The germline gives CDR1 MDHEN, CDR2 SYDVKM. The CDR3 has 14 amino acids. V was cut by 4 bases and J by 7 bases, with 16 bases left in between. The CDR3: CASSSGSREGGYTF. The CDR3, as DNA: TGTGCCAGCAGTTCCGGAAGCAGGGAAGGTGGCTACACCTTC.

This clone occurred once. The chain employs TRBV5-1 and TRBJ1-2, with D possibly being TRBD1 (5 bases). CDR3 size: 18 residues. The germline CDR1 and CDR2 sequences are SGHRS and YFSETQ. V dropped 6 bases and J dropped 3 bases, with 27 bases sitting between them. The CDR3: CASTLGFKNWGLHYGYTF. The CDR3 DNA follows: TGCGCCAGCACGCTTGGGTTTAAGAATTGGGGACTCCACTATGGCTACACCTTC.

The chain is built from TRBV2 and TRBJ2-7; D is perhaps TRBD1 (6 bases). The germline V and J ends were trimmed by 7 bases and 0 bases, with 10 bases remaining between them. This CDR3 has 13 amino acids. CDR1 is SNHLY and CDR2 is FYNNEI in the germline V gene. CDR3 sequence (DNA): TGTGCCAGCACAGGGGACACCTCCTACGAGCAGTACTTC. Translating it yields CASTGDTSYEQYF.

This rearrangement joins TRBV9 to TRBJ2-6; 7 bases align to TRBD1. Germline CDR1 is SGDLS and CDR2 is YYNGEE. This CDR3 is 17 amino acids long. The V and J ends lost 3 bases and 0 bases, in that order; junction bases with no gene match: 6. The CDR3 DNA reads TGTGCCAGCAGCGAGACAGGGTTCGGCTCTGGGGCCAACGTCCTGACTTTC. Encoded protein: CASSETGFGSGANVLTF.

The chain joins TRBV6-6 to TRBJ2-7; TRBD2 aligns across 11 bases. CDR3 length: 15 residues. Per germline, CDR1 MNHNY and CDR2 SVGAGI (reference sequence). With V trimmed by 6 bases and J by 4 bases, 8 bases remained unmatched. The DNA of the CDR3 is TGTGCCAGCAGCAAACTAGCGGGAGAGCGTTACGAGCAGTACTTC. This translates into CASSKLAGERYEQYF.

The chain uses TRBV19 and TRBJ2-1; 8 bases map to TRBD1. CDR1 is LNHDA, CDR2 SQIVND, per germline (reference sequence). The trim removed 1 base at V and 4 bases at J, leaving 9 bases unmatched. This CDR3 is 17 amino acids long. CDR3 nucleotides: TGTGCCAGTAGTATAGGCCCCAACAGGGGGTGGTACAATGAGCAGTTCTTC. Its protein product is CASSIGPNRGWYNEQFF.

The rearrangement links TRBV15 to TRBJ1-2; the match to TRBD1 covers 7 bases. From germline, CDR1 is LNHNV and CDR2 YYDKDF (reference sequence). The V segment lost 7 bases and the J segment 3 bases; nucleotides outside the gene matches: 11. The CDR3 sequence is 15 residues long. This CDR3 reads CATTPAYDRDYGYTF. CDR3 coding DNA: TGTGCCACCACTCCAGCCTACGACAGGGACTATGGCTACACCTTC.

This CDR3 is CASSLEFGGNQPQHF. CDR3 coding DNA: TGTGCCAGCAGCTTAGAATTCGGTGGCAATCAGCCCCAGCATTTT. The chain combines TRBV7-2 with TRBJ1-5; D gene unclear. Trimming cost V 1 base and J 2 bases, with 9 bases left between them. Germline CDR1 SGHTA, CDR2 FQGNSA. The CDR3 is 15 residues long.

This rearrangement joins TRBV9 to TRBJ2-3, with 9 nucleotides matching TRBD2. J gave up 2 bases and V 4 bases, and 8 bases lay outside the gene matches. CDR3 length: 16 amino acids. Germline lookup yields CDR1 SGDLS and CDR2 YYNGEE. CDR3 sequence (DNA): TGTGCCAGCAGCCCGCAAGCGGGAGGCTCCACAGATACGCAGTATTTT. Its translation is CASSPQAGGSTDTQYF.

The CDR3 DNA follows: TGTGCCAGCAGCGTAGGAGCAGGAGGGCTTCGGGAGACCCAGTACTTC. Amino acids: CASSVGAGGLRETQYF. The J gene is TRBJ2-5, the V gene TRBV9; a possible D gene is TRBD2 (6 bases). Deletions cut 0 bases from V and 5 bases from J, with 17 bases between. This CDR3 comprises 16 residues. Per the germline V gene, CDR1 is SGDLS and CDR2 is YYNGEE.

In DNA form, the CDR3 reads TGTGCCAGCAAGGCCGGGACAGATACGCAGTATTTT. Translated, it gives CASKAGTDTQYF. The chain links TRBV6-5 to TRBJ2-3; D not certain. The V gene lost 7 bases and the J gene lost 3 bases, with 8 bases spanning the gap. The CDR3 spans 12 residues. In germline, CDR1 is MNHEY, CDR2 SVGAGI.

This chain links TRBV5-3 with TRBJ2-5; a possible D gene is TRBD1 (6 bases). TRBV5-3 is designated an ORF whose function remains uncertain. The CDR3 is 14 residues long. V was clipped by 5 bases and J by 3 bases, with 14 bases between them. The CDR3 sequence: CARRVDSREETQYF. The CDR3, as DNA: TGTGCCAGAAGAGTGGACAGCCGGGAAGAGACCCAGTACTTC.

This clone appeared a few times. The chain combines TRBV6-5 with TRBJ2-5; D unclear. Trimming stripped 4 bases from V and 1 base from J, with 10 bases between. Germline-derived CDR1 and CDR2 are MNHEY and SVGAGI. This CDR3 has 14 residues. The CDR3 bases are TGTGCCAGCAGTTCCAGAGCGACCCAAGAGACCCAGTACTTC. Translated: CASSSRATQETQYF.

The gene calls are TRBV12-3 or TRBV12-4 and TRBJ2-3, with TRBD2 as a possible D gene (5 bases). The CDR3 totals 13 residues. The V end lost 3 bases, the J end lost 6 bases, and 10 bases lay between the germline ends. The CDR3 protein is CASSLTNGDTQYF. Here the CDR3 DNA reads TGTGCCAGCAGTTTGACTAACGGCGATACGCAGTATTTT.

This clone appeared a few times. The chain is built from TRBV7-8 and TRBJ1-5; 7 bases line up with TRBD1. CDR3 length: 16 residues. With V trimmed by 5 bases and J by 0 bases, 7 bases remained unmatched. Germline assignment: CDR1 SGHVS and CDR2 FQNEAQ. This CDR3 reads CASSLEGGLSNQPQHF. CDR3 DNA: TGTGCCAGCAGCCTGGAAGGGGGCCTTAGCAATCAGCCCCAGCATTTT.

The rearrangement uses TRBV5-1 and TRBJ2-3; 12 bases agree with TRBD2. V trimming: 0 bases; J trimming: 2 bases; junction bases outside the gene matches: 7. The CDR3 sequence is 18 residues long. Germline CDR1 reads SGHRS; CDR2 reads YFSETQ. CDR3 coding DNA: TGCGCCAGCAGCTTGGTCGCTAGCGGGGGGGCGGTCACAGATACGCAGTATTTT. This encodes CASSLVASGGAVTDTQYF.

This rearrangement joins TRBV28 to TRBJ2-1; 13 nucleotides match TRBD2. This CDR3 is built from 15 residues. Germline V gives CDR1 MDHEN, CDR2 SYDVKM. The J segment lost 4 bases and the V segment lost 6 bases, leaving 3 bases of the junction unmatched. CDR3 nucleotide sequence: TGTGCCAGCAGCCCACTAGCGGGAGGGTACAATGAGCAGTTCTTC. Its protein product is CASSPLAGGYNEQFF.